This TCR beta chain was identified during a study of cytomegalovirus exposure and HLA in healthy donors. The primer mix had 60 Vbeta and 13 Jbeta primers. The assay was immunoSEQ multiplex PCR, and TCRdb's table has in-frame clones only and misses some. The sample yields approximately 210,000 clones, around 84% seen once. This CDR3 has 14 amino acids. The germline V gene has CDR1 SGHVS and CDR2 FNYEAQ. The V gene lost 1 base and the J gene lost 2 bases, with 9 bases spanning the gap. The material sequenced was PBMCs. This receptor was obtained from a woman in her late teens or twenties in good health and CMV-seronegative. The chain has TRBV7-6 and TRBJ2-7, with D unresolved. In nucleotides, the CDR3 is TGTGCCAGCAGCTTAGGACTCAAAACCTACGAGCAGTACTTC. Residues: CASSLGLKTYEQYF.